This TCR beta chain was profiled in a study of blood T cell repertoires in COVID-19. Sequencing used immunoSEQ multiplex PCR; TCRdb keeps in-frame clones, though not all of them. The sample has under 300,000 clones, around four fifths seen once; the top ten hold over 4.5%. This TCR came from a man aged 55-75 years who had recovered from COVID-19. Sequencing input: peripheral blood.

CDR3 sequence: CASSLEPYYRDNNYGYTF. As DNA, the CDR3 is TGTGCCAGCAGCTTAGAACCCTACTACCGGGACAATAACTATGGCTACACCTTC. The chain is built from TRBV11-2 and TRBJ1-2, with D perhaps TRBD1 (6 bases). CDR1 SGHAT and CDR2 FQNNGV come from the germline V gene. This CDR3 is built from 18 residues. The V gene lost 0 bases and the J gene lost 1 base, with 18 bases spanning the gap. Looking up the rest from reference TRBV11-2 and TRBJ1-2 gives the full variable domain: EAGVAQSPRYKIIEKRQSVAFWCNPISGHATLYWYQQILGQGPKLLIQFQNNGVVDDSQLPKDRFSAERLKGVDSTLKIQPAKLEDSAVYLCASSLEPYYRDNNYGYTFGSGTRLTVV.